This note documents a single T cell receptor beta chain sequence. The sample comes from a study of blood T cell repertoires in COVID-19. Study-wide background: Acute-phase and convalescent COVID-19 samples originated in the United States, Italy and Spain. PBMCs, B-cell-depleted T cells, or T cells provided the cDNA or gDNA that made up the material.

The CDR3 consists of 13 residues. CDR1 is SNHLY and CDR2 is FYNNEI in the germline V gene. The V segment lost 7 bases and the J segment 6 bases; nucleotides outside the gene matches: 8. As handled by the study authors: Amplified reference gene primers provided the basis for estimating nucleated cell counts. The data were produced by immunoSEQ multiplex PCR, yet TCRdb's version contains in-frame clones alone and is incomplete. V and J calls and clone size are as listed in that table; D and trimming were resolved from the DNA. The repertoire has some 290,000 clones, roughly 86% of them found once; the top ten carry 3.6%.

The TCR sequence derives from a man in his late teens or twenties with active or convalescent COVID-19. This chain joins TRBV2 and TRBJ1-2; TRBD1 agrees at 7 bases. Sequenced material: peripheral blood. CDR3 residues: CASTYRGEHGYTF. The CDR3 DNA is TGTGCCAGCACCTACAGGGGTGAACATGGCTACACCTTC.